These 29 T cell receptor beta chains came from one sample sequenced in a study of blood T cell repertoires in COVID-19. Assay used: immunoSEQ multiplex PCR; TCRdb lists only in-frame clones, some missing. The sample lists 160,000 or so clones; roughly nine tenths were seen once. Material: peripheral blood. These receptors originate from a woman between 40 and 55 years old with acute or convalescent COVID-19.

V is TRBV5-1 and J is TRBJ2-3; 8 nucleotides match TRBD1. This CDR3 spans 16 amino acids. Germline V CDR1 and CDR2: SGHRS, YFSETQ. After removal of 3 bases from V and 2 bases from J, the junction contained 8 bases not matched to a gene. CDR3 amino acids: CASSSADRADTDTQYF. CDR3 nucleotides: TGCGCCAGCAGCTCAGCGGACAGGGCCGACACAGATACGCAGTATTTT.

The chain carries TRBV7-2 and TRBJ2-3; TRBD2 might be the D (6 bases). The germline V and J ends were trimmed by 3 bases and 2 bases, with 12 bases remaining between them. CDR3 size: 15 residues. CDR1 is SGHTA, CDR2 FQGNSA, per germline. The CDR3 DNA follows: TGTGCCAGCAGCTTTGCCGGAGGGTCCACAGATACGCAGTATTTT. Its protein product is CASSFAGGSTDTQYF. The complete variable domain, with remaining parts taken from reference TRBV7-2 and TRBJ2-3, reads GAGVSQSPSNKVTEKGKDVELRCDPISGHTALYWYRQSLGQGLEFLIYFQGNSAPDKSGLPSDRFSAERTGGSVSTLTIQRTQQEDSAVYLCASSFAGGSTDTQYFGPGTRLTVL.

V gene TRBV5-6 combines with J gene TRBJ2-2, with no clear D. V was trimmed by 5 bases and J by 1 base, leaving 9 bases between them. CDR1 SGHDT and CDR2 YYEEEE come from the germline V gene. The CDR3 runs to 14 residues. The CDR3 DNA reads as TGTGCCAGCAGTGAGACAAGGAACACCGGGGAGCTGTTTTTT. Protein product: CASSETRNTGELFF.

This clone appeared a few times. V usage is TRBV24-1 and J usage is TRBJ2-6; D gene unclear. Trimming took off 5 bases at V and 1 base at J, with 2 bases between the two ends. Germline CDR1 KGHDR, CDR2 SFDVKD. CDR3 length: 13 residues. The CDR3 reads CATSASGANVLTF. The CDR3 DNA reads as TGTGCCACCAGTGCTTCTGGGGCCAACGTCCTGACTTTC.

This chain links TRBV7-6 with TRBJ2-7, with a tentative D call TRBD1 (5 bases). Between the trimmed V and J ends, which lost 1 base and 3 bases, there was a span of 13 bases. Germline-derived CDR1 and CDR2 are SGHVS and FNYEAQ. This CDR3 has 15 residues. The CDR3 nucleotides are TGTGCCAGCAGCTTAGAGGCAGGGATGTTCTACGAGCAGTACTTC. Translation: CASSLEAGMFYEQYF.

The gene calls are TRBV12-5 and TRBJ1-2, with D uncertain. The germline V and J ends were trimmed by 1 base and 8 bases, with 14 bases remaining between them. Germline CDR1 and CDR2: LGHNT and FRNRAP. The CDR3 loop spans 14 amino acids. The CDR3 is CASGLEEGRRGYTF. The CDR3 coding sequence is TGTGCTAGTGGTTTGGAAGAGGGAAGGAGGGGCTACACCTTC. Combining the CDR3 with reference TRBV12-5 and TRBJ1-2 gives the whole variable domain DARVTQTPRHKVTEMGQEVTMRCQPILGHNTVFWYRQTMMQGLELLAYFRNRAPLDDSGMPKDRFSAEMPDATLATLKIQPSEPRDSAVYFCASGLEEGRRGYTFGSGTRLTVV.

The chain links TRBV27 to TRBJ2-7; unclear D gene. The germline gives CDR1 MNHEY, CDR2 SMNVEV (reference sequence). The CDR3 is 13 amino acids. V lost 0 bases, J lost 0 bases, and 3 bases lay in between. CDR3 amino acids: CASSLSHSYEQYF. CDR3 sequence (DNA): TGTGCCAGCAGTTTATCCCACTCCTACGAGCAGTACTTC.

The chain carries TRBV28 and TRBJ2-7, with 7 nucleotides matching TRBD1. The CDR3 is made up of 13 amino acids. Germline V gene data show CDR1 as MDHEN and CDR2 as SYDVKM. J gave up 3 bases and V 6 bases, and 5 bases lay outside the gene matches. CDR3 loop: CASRLTGVYEQYF. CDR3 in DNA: TGTGCCAGCAGGCTAACAGGGGTCTACGAGCAGTACTTC.

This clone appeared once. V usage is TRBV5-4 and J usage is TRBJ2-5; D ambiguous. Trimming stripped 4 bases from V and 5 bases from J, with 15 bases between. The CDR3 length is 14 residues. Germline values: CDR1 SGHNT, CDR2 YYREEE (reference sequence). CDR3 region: CASSPIGSTETQYF. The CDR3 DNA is TGTGCCAGCAGCCCCATTGGTTCTACTGAGACCCAGTACTTC.

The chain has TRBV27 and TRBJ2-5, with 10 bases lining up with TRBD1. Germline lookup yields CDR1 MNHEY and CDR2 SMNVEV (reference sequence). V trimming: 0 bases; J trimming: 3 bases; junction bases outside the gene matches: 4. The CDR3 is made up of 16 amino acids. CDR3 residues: CASSLSWDRGKETQYF. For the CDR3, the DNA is TGTGCCAGCAGTTTATCGTGGGACAGGGGAAAAGAGACCCAGTACTTC.

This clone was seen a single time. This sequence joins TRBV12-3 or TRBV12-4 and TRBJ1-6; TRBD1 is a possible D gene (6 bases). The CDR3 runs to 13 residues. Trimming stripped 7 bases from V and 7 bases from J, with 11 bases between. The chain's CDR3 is CASTQRGNSPLHF. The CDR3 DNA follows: TGTGCCAGCACCCAAAGGGGGAATTCACCCCTCCACTTT.

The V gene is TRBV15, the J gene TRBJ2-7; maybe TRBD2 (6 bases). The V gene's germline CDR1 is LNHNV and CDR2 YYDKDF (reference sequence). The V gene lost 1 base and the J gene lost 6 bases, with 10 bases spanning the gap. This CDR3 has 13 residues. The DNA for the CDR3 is TGTGCCACCAGCAGAGGGGGACTGACCGAGCAGTACTTC. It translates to CATSRGGLTEQYF.

The CDR3 nucleotides read TGTGCCAGCACCCTACTCTCCTACGAGCAGTACTTC. Protein: CASTLLSYEQYF. The rearrangement links TRBV12-3 or TRBV12-4 to TRBJ2-7, with no clear D. V gave up 7 bases and J gave up 0 bases, with 7 bases separating them. CDR3 length equals 12 residues.

Here the CDR3 DNA reads TGTGCCAGCAGTTACCTAGGGGACACTGCTAACAATGAGCAGTTCTTC. Translated: CASSYLGDTANNEQFF. The V gene is TRBV6-5, the J gene TRBJ2-1; possibly TRBD1 for D (6 bases). The CDR3 covers 16 residues. Germline V lookup: CDR1 MNHEY, CDR2 SVGAGI. Trimming cost V 2 bases and J 5 bases, with 16 bases left between them.

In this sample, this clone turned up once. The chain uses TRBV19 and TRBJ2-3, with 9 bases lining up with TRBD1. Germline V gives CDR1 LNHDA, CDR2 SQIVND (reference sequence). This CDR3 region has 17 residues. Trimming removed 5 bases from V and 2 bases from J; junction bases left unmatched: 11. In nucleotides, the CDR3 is TGTGCCAGTAGTTCCCCCCCGACAGGGGGTATCACAGATACGCAGTATTTT. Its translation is CASSSPPTGGITDTQYF.

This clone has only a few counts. In nucleotides, the CDR3 is TGTGCCAGCAGCCCGGGGTATCAGGGAGGTGAGCAGTTCTTC. This codes for CASSPGYQGGEQFF. The chain has TRBV6-2 or TRBV6-3 and TRBJ2-1; a possible D gene is TRBD2 (6 bases). Germline CDR1 MNHEY, CDR2 SVGEGT. The CDR3 extends over 14 amino acids. Trimming took 6 bases from V and 9 from J, leaving 18 bases between them.

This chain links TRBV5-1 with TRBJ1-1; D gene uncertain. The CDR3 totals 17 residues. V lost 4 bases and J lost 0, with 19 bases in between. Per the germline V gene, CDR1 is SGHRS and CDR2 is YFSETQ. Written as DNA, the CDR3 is TGCGCCAGCAGCGACCCGGGGAGCGGAGGTCTGAACACTGAAGCTTTCTTT. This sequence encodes CASSDPGSGGLNTEAFF.

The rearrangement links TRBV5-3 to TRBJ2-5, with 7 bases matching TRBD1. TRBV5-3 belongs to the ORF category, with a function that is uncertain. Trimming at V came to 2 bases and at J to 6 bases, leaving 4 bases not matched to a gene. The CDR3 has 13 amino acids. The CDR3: CARSFDRVKTQYF. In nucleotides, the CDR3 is TGTGCCAGAAGCTTTGACAGGGTAAAGACCCAGTACTTC.

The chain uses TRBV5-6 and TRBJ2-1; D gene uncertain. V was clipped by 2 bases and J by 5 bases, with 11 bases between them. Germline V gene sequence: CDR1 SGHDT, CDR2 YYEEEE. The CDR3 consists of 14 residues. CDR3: CASSFDIINNEQFF. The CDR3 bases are TGTGCCAGCAGCTTCGACATCATTAACAATGAGCAGTTCTTC.

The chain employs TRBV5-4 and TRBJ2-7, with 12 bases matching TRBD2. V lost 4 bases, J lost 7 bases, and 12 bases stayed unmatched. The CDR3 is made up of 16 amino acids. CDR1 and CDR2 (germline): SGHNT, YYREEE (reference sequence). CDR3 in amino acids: CASSTASGRAHREQYF. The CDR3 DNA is TGTGCCAGCAGCACTGCTAGCGGGAGGGCCCACCGGGAGCAGTACTTC.

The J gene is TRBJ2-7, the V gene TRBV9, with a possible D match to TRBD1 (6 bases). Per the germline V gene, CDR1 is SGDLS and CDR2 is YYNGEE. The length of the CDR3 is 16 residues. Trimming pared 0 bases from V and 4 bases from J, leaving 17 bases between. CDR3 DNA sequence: TGTGCCAGCAGCGTAGGTCTAGGACAGCTATTGTACGAGCAGTACTTC. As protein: CASSVGLGQLLYEQYF. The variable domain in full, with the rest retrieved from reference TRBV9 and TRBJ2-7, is DSGVTQTPKHLITATGQRVTLRCSPRSGDLSVYWYQQSLDQGLQFLIQYYNGEERAKGNILERFSAQQFPDLHSELNLSSLELGDSALYFCASSVGLGQLLYEQYFGPGTRLTVT.

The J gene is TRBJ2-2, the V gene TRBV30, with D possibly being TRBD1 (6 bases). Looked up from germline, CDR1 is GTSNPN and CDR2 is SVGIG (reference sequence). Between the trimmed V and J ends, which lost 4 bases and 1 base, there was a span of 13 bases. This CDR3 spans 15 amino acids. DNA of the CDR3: TGTGCCTGGACGGTTTTACAGGGGAACACCGGGGAGCTGTTTTTT. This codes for CAWTVLQGNTGELFF. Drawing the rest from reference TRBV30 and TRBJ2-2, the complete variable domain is SQTIHQWPATLVQPVGSPLSLECTVEGTSNPNLYWYRQAAGRGLQLLFYSVGIGQISSEVPQNLSASRPQDRQFILSSKKLLLSDSGFYLCAWTVLQGNTGELFFGEGSRLTVL.

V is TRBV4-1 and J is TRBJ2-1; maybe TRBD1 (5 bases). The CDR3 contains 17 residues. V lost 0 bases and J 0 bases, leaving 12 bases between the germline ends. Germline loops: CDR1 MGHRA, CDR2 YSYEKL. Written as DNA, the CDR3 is TGCGCCAGCAGCCAAGATACGGACACTTACTCCTACAATGAGCAGTTCTTC. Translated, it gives CASSQDTDTYSYNEQFF.

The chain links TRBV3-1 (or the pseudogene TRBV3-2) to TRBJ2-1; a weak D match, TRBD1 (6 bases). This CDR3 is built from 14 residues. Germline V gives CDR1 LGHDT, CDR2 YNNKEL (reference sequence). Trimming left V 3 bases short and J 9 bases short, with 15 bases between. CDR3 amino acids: CASSQIWTDGEQFF. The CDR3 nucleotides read TGTGCCAGCAGCCAGATATGGACAGATGGTGAGCAGTTCTTC.

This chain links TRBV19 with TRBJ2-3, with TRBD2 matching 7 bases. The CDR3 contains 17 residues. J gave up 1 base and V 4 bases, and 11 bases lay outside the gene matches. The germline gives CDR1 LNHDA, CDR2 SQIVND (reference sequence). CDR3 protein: CASSTRRERGRTDTQYF. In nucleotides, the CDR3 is TGTGCCAGTAGTACCAGACGGGAGCGGGGACGCACAGATACGCAGTATTTT.

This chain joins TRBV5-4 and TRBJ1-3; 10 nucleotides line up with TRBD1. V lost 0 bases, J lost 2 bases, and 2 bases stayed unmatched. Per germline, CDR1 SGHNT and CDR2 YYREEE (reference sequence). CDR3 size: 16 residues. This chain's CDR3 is CASSLGTGGPGNTIYF. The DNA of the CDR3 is TGTGCCAGCAGCTTGGGGACAGGGGGACCTGGAAACACCATATATTTT.

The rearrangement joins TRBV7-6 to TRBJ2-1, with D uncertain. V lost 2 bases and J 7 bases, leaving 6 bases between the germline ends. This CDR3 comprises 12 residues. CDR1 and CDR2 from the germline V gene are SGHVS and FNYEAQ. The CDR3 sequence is CASSLSGNEQFF. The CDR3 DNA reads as TGTGCCAGCAGCTTATCCGGGAATGAGCAGTTCTTC.

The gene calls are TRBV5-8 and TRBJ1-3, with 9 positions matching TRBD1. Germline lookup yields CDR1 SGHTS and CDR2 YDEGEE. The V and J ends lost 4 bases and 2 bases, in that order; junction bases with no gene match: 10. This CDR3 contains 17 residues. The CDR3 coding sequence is TGTGCCAGCAGCACCCGGGACAGGGTTGTGGCTGGAAACACCATATATTTT. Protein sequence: CASSTRDRVVAGNTIYF.

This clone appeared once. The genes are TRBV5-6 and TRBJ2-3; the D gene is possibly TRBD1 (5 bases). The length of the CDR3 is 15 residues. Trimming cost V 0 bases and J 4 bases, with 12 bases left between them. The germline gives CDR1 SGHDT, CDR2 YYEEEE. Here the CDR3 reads CASSLGIQGADTQYF. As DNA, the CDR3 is TGTGCCAGCAGCTTGGGGATCCAGGGTGCAGATACGCAGTATTTT.